This TCR beta chain was found in a study of identical twins. The CDR3 has 15 amino acids. With 4 bases removed from V and 2 bases from J, the gap between germline ends came to 12 bases. The germline V gene encodes CDR1 MNHEY and CDR2 SVGAGI. TCRdb independently ran MiXCR on the 5' RACE reads; one entry per CDR3 protein. The sample yields 520,000 or so distinct CDR3 sequences, about 20% seen once. The same data also went into a second study, on T cells expressing NK-cell markers.

The sequenced material came from CD4+ T cells sorted from blood. The TCR originated in a woman younger than 30 in good health. The chain combines TRBV6-5 with TRBJ1-5; TRBD1 is a possible D gene (5 bases). The CDR3 sequence is CASSSTLGGNQPQHF. In DNA, the CDR3 is TGTGCCAGCAGTTCCACTCTAGGGGGCAATCAGCCCCAGCATTTT.